This T cell receptor beta chain was captured in a study of T cells after yellow fever vaccination (dated by TCRdb to the late 2010s). About the full investigation: The SMART-Seq v4 Ultra Low Input RNA kit was used to prepare libraries from fractions with low cell numbers. Blood was drawn at multiple timepoints before and after primary and secondary immunization, with bulk PBMC replicates and cell subsets isolated. Two healthy male donors, one aged 18 to 29 and one aged 30 to 40 years, were included in the cohort. Bulk TCR alpha and beta repertoires were sequenced longitudinally to track T-cell clones before and after primary and booster YFV17D yellow fever vaccination. Study-level results and caveats: Most clones expanded after primary vaccination were re-detected after the booster (96% of CD4 and around 88% of CD8), suggesting broad memory maintenance. Computational filtering was required because FACS-sorted repertoires could contain abundant contaminating clonotypes from the bulk population. A small fraction of clonotypes showed up in both the CD4 and CD8 compartments, probably as a result of convergent recombination. Compared with the primary T-cell response, the secondary T-cell response was faster but weaker, reaching its peak on day 5 rather than on day 15. Because the study included only two donors, the extent to which the findings can be generalized is limited.

TCR cDNA was made using 5'RACE template switching, a step that added a universal primer site and unique molecular identifiers. Priming for cDNA synthesis came from both the TCR alpha and TCR beta constant segments. Two PCR steps were used to amplify libraries, with sample barcodes and sequencing adapters being added in the second step. Sequencing of libraries was performed on Illumina HiSeq 2500 (2x100 bp) or NovaSeq (2x150 bp). On the authors' methods: Demultiplexing of reads and collapsing into UMI consensus sequences were performed with MIGEC, and V(D)J alignment was carried out with MiXCR. Vaccine-responding clonotypes were identified with edgeR using replicate PBMC samples, with FDR below 0.01 and a log2 fold change above 5 up to day 15 being required. Bulk clonotypes were assigned CD4 or CD8 identity according to which sequenced CD4 or CD8 repertoire held them at higher abundance. TCRdb trimmed public reads at Q25 via fastp, called clones via MiXCR and kept in-frame beta chains. One record per CDR3 amino acid sequence lists the most common genes and DNA. What appears here as the V and J calls and clone size reflects TCRdb's work, not the paper's. The sample records about 74,000 distinct CDR3 sequences, 7.1% of which are singletons. About 32% of the sample lies in the top ten.

On this clonotype: Which antigen it targets is not known. No base quality information exists; no much larger clone differs at one position.

Via the germline V gene, CDR1 is SGHVS and CDR2 FQNEAQ. Trimming costs V 5 bases and J 2 bases, and their ends lie 16 bases apart. Spanning cysteine to phenylalanine, the CDR3 consists of 16 amino acids. Of the read, only the CDR3 DNA is kept; its 48 bases are in frame from base 1. The treatment or condition label for this specimen denotes: live attenuated yellow fever vaccine strain. A standard Ficoll-Paque protocol was used to isolate PBMCs from peripheral blood. Dynabeads CD4 and CD8 positive selection kits were used to isolate the CD4 and CD8 T-cell fractions. TriZol was used to extract RNA from bulk PBMCs, CD4 and CD8 fractions, and dextramer-positive and dextramer-negative fractions.

The TCR was taken from a young man who received the YFV17D yellow fever vaccine. Recombination connected TRBV7-8 to TRBJ1-5; the best D guess is TRBD1, with 6 bases matching. This specimen was CD8+ T cells sorted from PBMCs, taken around 5 days after the first yellow fever vaccination. The CDR3 region: CASSQNTGLRNQPQHF. In nucleotide form, the sequence is TGTGCCAGCAGCCAAAATACAGGGCTACGCAATCAGCCCCAGCATTTT.